This entry describes one T cell receptor (beta chain). The data were obtained in a study of chronic HIV infection and antiretroviral therapy. MiXCR, run by TCRdb on the 5' RACE reads, gives a single entry per CDR3 protein. The profile covers 40,000 to 60,000 distinct CDR3 sequences, with about 20% appearing a single time and approximately 2.8% taken by the ten largest. Germline V gene lookup returns CDR1 SGHRS and CDR2 YFSETQ. Trimming removed 2 bases at V and 2 bases at J, with 10 bases between. The CDR3 loop spans 14 amino acids. Sequences were obtained from peripheral blood. The sequence was obtained from an adult who had HIV and had not received antiretroviral therapy, or was an uninfected healthy control (not recorded which). The chain joins TRBV5-1 to TRBJ2-5; D not certain. The CDR3 bases are TGCGCCAGCAGCTTATCATCAGCGCAAGAGACCCAGTACTTC. Translating gives CASSLSSAQETQYF.